This entry lists 9 T cell receptor beta chains sequenced from one sample in a study of Graves' ophthalmopathy and Graves' hyperthyroidism. Amplification from RNA transcripts yielded the TCR beta CDR3 regions. The library came from an HTBI-primed first-round RT-PCR and a second-round multiplex PCR. TCRdb ran MiXCR on the multiplex PCR reads and lists one entry per CDR3 protein. The sample records about 240,000 distinct CDR3 sequences, about 46% being singletons. Sample: peripheral blood. These TCRs come from an adult man with Graves' ophthalmopathy.

This clonotype was seen a few times. The rearrangement links TRBV10-3 to TRBJ1-5; 7 positions agree with TRBD1. This CDR3 is 13 amino acids long. CDR1 is ENHRY, CDR2 SYGVKD, per germline. V was pared by 4 bases and J by 6 bases, with 3 bases of the junction left unmatched. Written as DNA, the CDR3 is TGTGCCATCAGTGTCCGGGACAGTCAGCCCCAGCATTTT. It is translated as CAISVRDSQPQHF.

The chain recombines TRBV2 with TRBJ2-7, with 8 bases that match TRBD1. V was pared by 4 bases and J by 3 bases, with 5 bases of the junction left unmatched. The CDR3 is 14 residues long. Per the germline V gene, CDR1 is SNHLY and CDR2 is FYNNEI. The CDR3 sequence is CASSGTGSFYEQYF. In DNA form, the CDR3 reads TGTGCCAGCAGTGGGACAGGGTCTTTCTACGAGCAGTACTTC.

In DNA form, the CDR3 reads TGCAGTGCTAGAAGGGGGAATCAGCCCCAGCATTTT. The encoded protein is CSARRGNQPQHF. This chain uses TRBV20-1 with TRBJ1-5; a possible D gene is TRBD1 (6 bases). CDR3 length: 12 amino acids. In germline, CDR1 is DFQATT, CDR2 SNEGSKA (reference sequence). V lost 2 bases to trimming and J lost 4 bases, with 6 bases between them.

The CDR3, as DNA: TGCAGTGCTAGAGGACGCGGCATCTCCTACAATGAGCAGTTCTTC. Translating gives CSARGRGISYNEQFF. V usage is TRBV20-1 and J usage is TRBJ2-1, with D hard to call. The germline CDR1 and CDR2 sequences are DFQATT and SNEGSKA (reference sequence). The CDR3 totals 15 residues. V was pared by 1 base and J by 0 bases, with 10 bases between.

This clonotype came up a few times. V is TRBV5-8 and J is TRBJ2-7, with D possibly TRBD1 on 5 matching bases. Germline V gene sequence: CDR1 SGHTS, CDR2 YDEGEE. V was shortened by 0 bases and J by 4 bases, with 8 bases between the two germline ends. This CDR3 spans 13 amino acids. DNA for the CDR3: TGTGCCAGCAGCTTGGAGGCAGGGTACGAGCAGTACTTC. Translating gives CASSLEAGYEQYF.

This rearrangement joins TRBV6-5 to TRBJ2-2; D is possibly TRBD2 (6 bases). The CDR3 totals 13 residues. The germline CDR1 and CDR2 sequences are MNHEY and SVGAGI. Trimming shortened V by 5 bases and J by 5 bases, and 9 bases separated the two germline ends. CDR3 bases: TGTGCCAGCAGTCACCGGGGGACCGGGGAGCTGTTTTTT. Amino acid sequence: CASSHRGTGELFF.

The rearrangement links TRBV27 to TRBJ1-2; TRBD1 matches 8 bases. This CDR3 region has 13 residues. Germline V lookup: CDR1 MNHEY, CDR2 SMNVEV (reference sequence). J gave up 6 bases and V 10 bases, and 10 bases lay outside the gene matches. DNA for the CDR3: TGTGCCACTTCCCTCGGACAGGGCCATGGCTACACCTTC. Translation: CATSLGQGHGYTF.

The chain recombines TRBV7-2 with TRBJ2-7, with D possibly being TRBD2 (6 bases). Germline V gene sequence: CDR1 SGHTA, CDR2 FQGNSA. V was trimmed by 1 base and J by 6 bases, leaving 10 bases between them. This CDR3 is built from 13 residues. CDR3 residues: CASSLGGAAEQYF. Here the CDR3 DNA reads TGTGCCAGCAGCTTAGGCGGGGCCGCCGAGCAGTACTTC.

The chain employs TRBV4-3 and TRBJ2-2; D call uncertain. Trimming removed 1 base from V and 13 bases from J, with 13 bases in between. The length of the CDR3 is 13 residues. Germline V gives CDR1 LGHNA, CDR2 YSLEER. This CDR3 is CASSQGADGVLFF. CDR3 sequence (DNA): TGCGCCAGCAGCCAAGGTGCCGACGGAGTGCTGTTTTTT.